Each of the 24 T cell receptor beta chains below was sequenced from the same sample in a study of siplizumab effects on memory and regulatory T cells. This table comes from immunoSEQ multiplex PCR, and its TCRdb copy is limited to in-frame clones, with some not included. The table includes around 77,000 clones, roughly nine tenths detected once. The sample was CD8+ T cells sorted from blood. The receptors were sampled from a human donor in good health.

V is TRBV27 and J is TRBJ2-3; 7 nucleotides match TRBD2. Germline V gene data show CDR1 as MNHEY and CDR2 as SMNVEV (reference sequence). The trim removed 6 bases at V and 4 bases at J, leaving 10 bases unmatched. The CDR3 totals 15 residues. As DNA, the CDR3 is TGTGCCAGCAGCCACGTGGGGGGAGGGTCAGATACGCAGTATTTT. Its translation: CASSHVGGGSDTQYF.

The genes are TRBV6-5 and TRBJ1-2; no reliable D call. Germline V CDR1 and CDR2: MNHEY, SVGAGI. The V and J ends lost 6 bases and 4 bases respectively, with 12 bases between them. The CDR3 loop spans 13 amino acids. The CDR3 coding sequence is TGTGCCAGCAGCTCCGGACGGGTCTATGGCTACACCTTC. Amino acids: CASSSGRVYGYTF.

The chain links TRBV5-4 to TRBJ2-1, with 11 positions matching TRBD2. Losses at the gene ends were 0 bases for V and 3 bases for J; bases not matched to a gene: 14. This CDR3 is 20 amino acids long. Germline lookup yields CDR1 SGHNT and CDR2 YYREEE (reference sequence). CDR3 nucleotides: TGTGCCAGCAGCTTGGGAATGGTAGCGGGGGGGCAGGTGTTCTACAATGAGCAGTTCTTC. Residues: CASSLGMVAGGQVFYNEQFF. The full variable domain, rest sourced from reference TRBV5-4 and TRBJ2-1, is ETGVTQSPTHLIKTRGQQVTLRCSSQSGHNTVSWYQQALGQGPQFIFQYYREEENGRGNFPPRFSGLQFPNYSSELNVNALELDDSALYLCASSLGMVAGGQVFYNEQFFGPGTRLTVL.

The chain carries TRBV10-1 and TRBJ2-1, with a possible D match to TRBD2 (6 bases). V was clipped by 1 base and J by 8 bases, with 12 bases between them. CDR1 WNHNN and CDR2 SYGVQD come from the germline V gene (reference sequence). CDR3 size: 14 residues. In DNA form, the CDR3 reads TGCGCCAGCAGTGAGTATAAAGGCGGGGATGAGCAGTTCTTC. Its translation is CASSEYKGGDEQFF.

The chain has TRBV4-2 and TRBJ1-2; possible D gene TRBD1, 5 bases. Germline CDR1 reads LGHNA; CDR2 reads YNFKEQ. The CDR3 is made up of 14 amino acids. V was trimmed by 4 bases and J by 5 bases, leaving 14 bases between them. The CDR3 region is CASSREGQGYGYTF. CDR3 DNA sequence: TGTGCCAGCAGCCGAGAGGGGCAGGGTTATGGCTACACCTTC.

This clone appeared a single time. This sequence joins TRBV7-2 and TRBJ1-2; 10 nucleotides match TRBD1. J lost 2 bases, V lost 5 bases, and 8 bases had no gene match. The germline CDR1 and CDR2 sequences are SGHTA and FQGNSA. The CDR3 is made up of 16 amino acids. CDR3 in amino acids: CASSEPGTGVNYGYTF. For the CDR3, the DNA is TGTGCCAGCAGCGAACCCGGGACAGGGGTAAACTATGGCTACACCTTC.

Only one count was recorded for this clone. CDR3 sequence reads: CASSLDRRLAVETQYF. For the CDR3, the DNA is TGTGCCAGCAGCTTGGATCGCCGACTAGCGGTGGAGACCCAGTACTTC. The chain joins TRBV5-6 to TRBJ2-5; 9 bases fit TRBD2. The CDR3 extends over 16 amino acids. V was pared by 0 bases and J by 5 bases, with 8 bases of the junction left unmatched. The germline CDR1 and CDR2 sequences are SGHDT and YYEEEE. Complete variable domain (other parts from reference TRBV5-6 and TRBJ2-5): DAGVTQSPTHLIKTRGQQVTLRCSPKSGHDTVSWYQQALGQGPQFIFQYYEEEERQRGNFPDRFSGHQFPNYSSELNVNALLLGDSALYLCASSLDRRLAVETQYFGPGTRLLVL.

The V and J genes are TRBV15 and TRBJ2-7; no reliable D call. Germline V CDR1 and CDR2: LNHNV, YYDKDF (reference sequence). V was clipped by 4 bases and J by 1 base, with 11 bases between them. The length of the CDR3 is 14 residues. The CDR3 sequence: CATSKGSSSYEQYF. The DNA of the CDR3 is TGTGCCACCAGCAAAGGGTCCAGTTCCTACGAGCAGTACTTC. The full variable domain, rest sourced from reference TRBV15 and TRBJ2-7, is DAMVIQNPRYQVTQFGKPVTLSCSQTLNHNVMYWYQQKSSQAPKLLFHYYDKDFNNEADTPDNFQSRRPNTSFCFLDIRSPGLGDTAMYLCATSKGSSSYEQYFGPGTRLTVT.

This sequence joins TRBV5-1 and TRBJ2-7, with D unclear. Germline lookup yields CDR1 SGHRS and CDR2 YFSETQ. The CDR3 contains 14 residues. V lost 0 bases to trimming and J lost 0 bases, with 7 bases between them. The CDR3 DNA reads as TGCGCCAGCAGCTTGGGGTGGGGCTCCTACGAGCAGTACTTC. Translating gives CASSLGWGSYEQYF.

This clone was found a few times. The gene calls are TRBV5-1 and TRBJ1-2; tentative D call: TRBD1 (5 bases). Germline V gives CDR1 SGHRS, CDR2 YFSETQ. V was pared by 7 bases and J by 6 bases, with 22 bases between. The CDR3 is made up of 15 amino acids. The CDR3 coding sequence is TGCGCCAGCGCTACGACCGGGACTAACGTCCATGGCTACACCTTC. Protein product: CASATTGTNVHGYTF.

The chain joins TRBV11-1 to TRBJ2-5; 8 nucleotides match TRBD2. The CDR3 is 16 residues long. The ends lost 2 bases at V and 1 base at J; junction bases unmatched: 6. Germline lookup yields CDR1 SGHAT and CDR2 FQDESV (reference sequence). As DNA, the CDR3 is TGTGCCAGCAGCTTATGGGGAGCGGGGGCCCAAGAGACCCAGTACTTC. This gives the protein CASSLWGAGAQETQYF.

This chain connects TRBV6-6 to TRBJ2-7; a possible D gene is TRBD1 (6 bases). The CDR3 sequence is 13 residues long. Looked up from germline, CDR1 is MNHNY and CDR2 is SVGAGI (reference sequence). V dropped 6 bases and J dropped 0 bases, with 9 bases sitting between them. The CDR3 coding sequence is TGTGCCAGCAGACAGGGCTACTCCTACGAGCAGTACTTC. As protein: CASRQGYSYEQYF.

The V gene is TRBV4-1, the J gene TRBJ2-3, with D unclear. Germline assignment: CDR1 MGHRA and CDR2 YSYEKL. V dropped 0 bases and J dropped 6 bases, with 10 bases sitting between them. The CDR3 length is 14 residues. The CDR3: CASSQERVGDTQYF. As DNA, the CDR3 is TGCGCCAGCAGCCAAGAAAGGGTGGGGGATACGCAGTATTTT.

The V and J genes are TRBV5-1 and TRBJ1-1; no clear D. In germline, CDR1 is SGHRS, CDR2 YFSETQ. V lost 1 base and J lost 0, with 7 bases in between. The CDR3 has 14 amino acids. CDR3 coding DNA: TGCGCCAGCAGCTTGAAAGGTATGAACACTGAAGCTTTCTTT. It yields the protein CASSLKGMNTEAFF. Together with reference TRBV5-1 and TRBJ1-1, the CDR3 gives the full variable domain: KAGVTQTPRYLIKTRGQQVTLSCSPISGHRSVSWYQQTPGQGLQFLFEYFSETQRNKGNFPGRFSGRQFSNSRSEMNVSTLELGDSALYLCASSLKGMNTEAFFGQGTRLTVV.

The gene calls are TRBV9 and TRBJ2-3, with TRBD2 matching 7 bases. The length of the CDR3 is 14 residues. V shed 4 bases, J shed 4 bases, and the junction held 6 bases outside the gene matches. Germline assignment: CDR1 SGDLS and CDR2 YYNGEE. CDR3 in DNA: TGTGCCAGCAGCCCGTTCAGCGGGGCAGATACGCAGTATTTT. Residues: CASSPFSGADTQYF.

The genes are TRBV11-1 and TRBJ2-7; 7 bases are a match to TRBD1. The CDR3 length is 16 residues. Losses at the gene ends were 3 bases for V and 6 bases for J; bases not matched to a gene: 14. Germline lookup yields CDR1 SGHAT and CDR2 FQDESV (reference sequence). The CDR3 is CASSLPTFDRVGEQYF. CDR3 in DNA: TGTGCCAGCAGCTTGCCTACCTTCGACAGGGTCGGCGAGCAGTACTTC.

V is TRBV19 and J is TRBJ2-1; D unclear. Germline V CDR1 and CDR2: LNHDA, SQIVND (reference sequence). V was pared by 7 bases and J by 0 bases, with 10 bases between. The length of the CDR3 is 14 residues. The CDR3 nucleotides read TGTGCCAGTAAAGGATACACCTCCTACAATGAGCAGTTCTTC. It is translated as CASKGYTSYNEQFF.

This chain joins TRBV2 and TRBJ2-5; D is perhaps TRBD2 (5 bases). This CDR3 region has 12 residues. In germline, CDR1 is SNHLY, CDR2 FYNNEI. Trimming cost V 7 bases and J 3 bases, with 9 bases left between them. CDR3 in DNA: TGTGCCAGCACCGGGGATGAAGAGACCCAGTACTTC. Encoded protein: CASTGDEETQYF. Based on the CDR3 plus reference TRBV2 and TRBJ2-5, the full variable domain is EPEVTQTPSHQVTQMGQEVILRCVPISNHLYFYWYRQILGQKVEFLVSFYNNEISEKSEIFDDQFSVERPDGSNFTLKIRSTKLEDSAMYFCASTGDEETQYFGPGTRLLVL.

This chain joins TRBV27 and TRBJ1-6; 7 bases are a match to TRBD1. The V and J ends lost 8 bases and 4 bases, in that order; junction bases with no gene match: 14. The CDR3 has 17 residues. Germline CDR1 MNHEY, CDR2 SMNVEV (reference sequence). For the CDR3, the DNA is TGTGCCAGCCTGAAAACCACCGGGACAGCATATAATTCACCCCTCCACTTT. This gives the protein CASLKTTGTAYNSPLHF.

Written as DNA, the CDR3 is TGTGCCAGCAGCCTCCACGCCGGGACATACACTGAAGCTTTCTTT. Amino acid sequence: CASSLHAGTYTEAFF. The J gene is TRBJ1-1, the V gene TRBV7-2, with TRBD1 as a possible D gene (6 bases). Germline V gene lookup returns CDR1 SGHTA and CDR2 FQGNSA. This CDR3 has 15 residues. Trimming pared 5 bases from V and 3 bases from J, leaving 16 bases between.

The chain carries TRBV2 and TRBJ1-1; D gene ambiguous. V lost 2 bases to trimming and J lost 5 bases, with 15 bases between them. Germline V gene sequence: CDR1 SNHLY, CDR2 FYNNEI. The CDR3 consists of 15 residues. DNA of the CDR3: TGTGCCAGCAGTGAATCGGCGACACCCCTGACTGAAGCTTTCTTT. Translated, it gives CASSESATPLTEAFF.

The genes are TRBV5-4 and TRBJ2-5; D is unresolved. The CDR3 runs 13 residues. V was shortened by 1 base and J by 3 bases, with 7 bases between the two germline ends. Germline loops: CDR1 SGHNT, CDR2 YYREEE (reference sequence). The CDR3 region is CASSLILEETQYF. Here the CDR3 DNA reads TGTGCCAGCAGCTTGATCCTAGAAGAGACCCAGTACTTC. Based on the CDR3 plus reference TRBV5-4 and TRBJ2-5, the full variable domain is ETGVTQSPTHLIKTRGQQVTLRCSSQSGHNTVSWYQQALGQGPQFIFQYYREEENGRGNFPPRFSGLQFPNYSSELNVNALELDDSALYLCASSLILEETQYFGPGTRLLVL.

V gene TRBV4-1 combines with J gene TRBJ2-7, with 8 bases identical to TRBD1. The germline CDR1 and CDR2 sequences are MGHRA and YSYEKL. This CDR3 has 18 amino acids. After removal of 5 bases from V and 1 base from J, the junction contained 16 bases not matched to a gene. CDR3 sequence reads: CASSTALGGQGASYEQYF. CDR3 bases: TGCGCCAGCAGCACCGCATTAGGAGGGCAGGGGGCGTCCTACGAGCAGTACTTC.

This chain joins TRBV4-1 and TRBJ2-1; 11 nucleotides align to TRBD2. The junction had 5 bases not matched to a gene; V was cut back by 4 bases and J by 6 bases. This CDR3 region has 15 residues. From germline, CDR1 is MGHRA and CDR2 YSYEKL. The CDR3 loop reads CASSPLTSGVNEQFF. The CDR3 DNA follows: TGCGCCAGCAGCCCCCTGACTAGCGGGGTCAATGAGCAGTTCTTC.